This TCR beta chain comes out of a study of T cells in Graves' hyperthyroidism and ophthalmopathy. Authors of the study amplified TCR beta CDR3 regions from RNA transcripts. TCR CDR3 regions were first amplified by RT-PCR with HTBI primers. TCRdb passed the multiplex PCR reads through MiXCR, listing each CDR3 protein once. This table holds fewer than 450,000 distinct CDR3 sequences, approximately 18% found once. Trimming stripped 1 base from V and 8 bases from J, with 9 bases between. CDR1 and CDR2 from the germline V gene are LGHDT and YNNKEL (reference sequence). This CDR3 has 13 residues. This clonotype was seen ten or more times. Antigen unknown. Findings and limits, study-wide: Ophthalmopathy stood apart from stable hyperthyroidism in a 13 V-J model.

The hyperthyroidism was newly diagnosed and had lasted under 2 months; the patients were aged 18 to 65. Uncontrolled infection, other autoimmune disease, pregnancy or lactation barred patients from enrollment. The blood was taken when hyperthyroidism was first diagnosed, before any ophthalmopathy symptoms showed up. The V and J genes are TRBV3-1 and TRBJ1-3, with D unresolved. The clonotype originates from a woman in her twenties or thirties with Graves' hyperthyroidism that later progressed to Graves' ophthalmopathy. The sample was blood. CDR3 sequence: CASSQVDLDTIYF. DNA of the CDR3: TGTGCCAGCAGCCAAGTGGATTTGGACACCATATATTTT.